A selection of T cell receptor beta chains follows, all from one sample in a study of blood T cell repertoires in COVID-19. The protocol was immunoSEQ multiplex PCR, while the TCRdb copy is restricted to in-frame clones and leaves out a portion. This sample yields approximately 120,000 clones, of which about four fifths are seen a single time; over 9.5% belongs to the top ten. Sequenced input: peripheral blood. The receptor source for this set is a man between 60 and 75 years old with acute or convalescent COVID-19. Both conserved end residues are part of each CDR3. The D gene is left open where the match is weak. Some rows have no size entry. The others give once, few or many, or a class for an expanded clone.

v_gene	d_gene	abundance	j_gene	CDR3aa	CDR3nt
TRBV11-1	.	.	TRBJ1-4	CASSFDGTTTNEKLFF	TGTGCCAGCAGCTTCGACGGGACAACAACTAATGAAAAACTGTTTTTT
TRBV7-8	TRBD2	few	TRBJ2-5	CASSLAEGLAVKYF	TGTGCCAGCAGCTTAGCTGAAGGACTAGCGGTCAAGTACTTC
TRBV18	TRBD1	.	TRBJ1-2	CASSPPDRAPNGYTF	TGTGCCAGCTCACCACCTGACAGGGCCCCCAATGGCTACACCTTC
TRBV5-1	TRBD2	once	TRBJ2-1	CASSLGWVAGGPDEQFF	TGCGCCAGCAGTCTGGGGTGGGTAGCGGGAGGGCCGGATGAGCAGTTCTTC
TRBV3-1/TRBV3-2	TRBD1	.	TRBJ1-5	CASSQGDRGHQPQHF	TGTGCCAGCAGCCAAGGGGACAGGGGGCATCAGCCCCAGCATTTT
TRBV2	.	.	TRBJ1-1	CASSEARMNTEAFF	TGTGCCAGCAGTGAAGCCAGGATGAACACTGAAGCTTTCTTT
TRBV19	.	.	TRBJ1-1	CASSIRGRGEAFF	TGTGCCAGTAGTATACGAGGTCGTGGTGAAGCTTTCTTT
TRBV28	.	.	TRBJ1-4	CASRATGPEKLFF	TGTGCCAGCAGAGCGACAGGTCCTGAAAAACTGTTTTTT
TRBV30	.	.	TRBJ2-2	CAWSPSGELFF	TGTGCCTGGAGTCCATCCGGGGAGCTGTTTTTT
TRBV5-1	.	.	TRBJ2-1	CASSFAGWDNEQFF	TGCGCCAGCAGCTTTGCGGGATGGGACAATGAGCAGTTCTTC
TRBV12-3/TRBV12-4	.	.	TRBJ1-1	CASRPIGSTEAFF	TGTGCCAGCAGGCCCATTGGGAGCACTGAAGCTTTCTTT
TRBV4-1	TRBD2	few	TRBJ2-1	CASTRTSGSYNEQFF	TGCGCCAGCACACGGACTAGCGGGAGTTACAATGAGCAGTTCTTC
TRBV28	.	.	TRBJ1-4	CASRTQGTNEKLFF	TGTGCCAGCAGAACCCAGGGAACTAATGAAAAACTGTTTTTT
TRBV6-5	.	.	TRBJ1-6	CASSPPGGNSPLHF	TGTGCCAGCAGTCCCCCGGGGGGGAATTCACCCCTCCACTTT
TRBV14	TRBD2	.	TRBJ2-1	CASSRTSSYNEQFF	TGTGCCAGCAGCCGGACTAGTTCCTACAATGAGCAGTTCTTC
TRBV27	TRBD1	few	TRBJ1-4	CASSPNRGPNEKLFF	TGTGCCAGCAGTCCCAACAGGGGGCCTAATGAAAAACTGTTTTTT
TRBV5-1	TRBD1	.	TRBJ2-5	CASSFGTGGGTQYF	TGCGCCAGCAGCTTCGGGACAGGTGGCGGGACCCAGTACTTC
TRBV5-6	.	few	TRBJ2-5	CASSLMILSGGQETQYF	TGTGCCAGCTCGTTAATGATACTGTCAGGGGGGCAAGAGACCCAGTACTTC
TRBV2	.	.	TRBJ1-2	CASRASTGRYGYTF	TGTGCCAGCAGAGCCTCGACAGGCCGCTATGGCTACACCTTC
TRBV5-1	.	.	TRBJ1-1	CASTPDSMNTEAFF	TGCGCCAGCACCCCGGACAGTATGAACACTGAAGCTTTCTTT
TRBV6-5	.	.	TRBJ2-3	CASTLQGITDTQYF	TGTGCCAGCACCTTACAGGGTATCACAGATACGCAGTATTTT
TRBV5-5	.	.	TRBJ1-4	CASSLGERVASTNEKLFF	TGTGCCAGCAGCTTGGGGGAGAGGGTTGCTTCAACTAATGAAAAACTGTTTTTT
TRBV2	.	.	TRBJ2-7	CASSELGVGQYF	TGTGCCAGCAGCGAGCTAGGTGTCGGGCAGTACTTC
TRBV20-1	.	.	TRBJ1-2	CSASKGHAENYGYTF	TGCAGTGCTAGTAAGGGACACGCCGAAAACTATGGCTACACCTTC